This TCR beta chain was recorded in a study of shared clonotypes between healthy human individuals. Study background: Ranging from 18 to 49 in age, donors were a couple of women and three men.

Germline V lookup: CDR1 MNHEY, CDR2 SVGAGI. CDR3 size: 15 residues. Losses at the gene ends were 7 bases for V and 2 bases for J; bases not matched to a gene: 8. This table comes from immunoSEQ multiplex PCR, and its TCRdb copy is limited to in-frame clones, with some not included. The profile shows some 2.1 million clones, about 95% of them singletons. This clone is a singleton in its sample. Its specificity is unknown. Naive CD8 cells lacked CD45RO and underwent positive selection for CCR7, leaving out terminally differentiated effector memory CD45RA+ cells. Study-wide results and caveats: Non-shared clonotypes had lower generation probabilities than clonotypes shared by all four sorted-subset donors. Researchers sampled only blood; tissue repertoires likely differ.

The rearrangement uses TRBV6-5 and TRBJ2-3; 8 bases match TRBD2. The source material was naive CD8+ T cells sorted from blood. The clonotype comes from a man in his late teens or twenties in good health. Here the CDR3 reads CASTPGREDTDTQYF. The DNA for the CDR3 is TGTGCCAGCACCCCCGGGAGGGAGGACACAGATACGCAGTATTTT.